The entry below gives a single T cell receptor (beta chain) sequence along with its context. Its matching antigen is unknown. The data were taken from a study of shared clonotypes between healthy human individuals. Naive CD8 cells comprised CD45RO-negative, CCR7-positively selected cells, excluding terminally differentiated effector memory CD45RA+ cells. Within Nashville, Tennessee resided all donors, each a Caucasian adult. For sorted subsets, about 0.2 ug DNA per replicate equaled about 31,000 T cell genomes. TCRdb's table, derived via immunoSEQ multiplex PCR, lists solely in-frame clones and lacks some. The data contain approximately 650,000 clones, nearly 97% of them singletons. After removal of 3 bases from V and 7 bases from J, the junction contained 15 bases not matched to a gene. The CDR3 length is 18 residues. Germline assignment: CDR1 PRHDT and CDR2 FYEKMQ (reference sequence). Study conclusions and caveats: When naive CD4 clonotypes were compared across a few donors, 5% to 5.5% were shared.

V is TRBV13 and J is TRBJ2-5, with 12 positions matching TRBD2. This receptor was taken from a woman in her 30s in good health. The sample was naive CD8+ T cells sorted from blood. The CDR3 region is CASSFLTSGSLDAGTQYF. CDR3 DNA sequence: TGTGCCAGCAGCTTTTTGACTAGCGGGAGTCTCGACGCTGGGACCCAGTACTTC.